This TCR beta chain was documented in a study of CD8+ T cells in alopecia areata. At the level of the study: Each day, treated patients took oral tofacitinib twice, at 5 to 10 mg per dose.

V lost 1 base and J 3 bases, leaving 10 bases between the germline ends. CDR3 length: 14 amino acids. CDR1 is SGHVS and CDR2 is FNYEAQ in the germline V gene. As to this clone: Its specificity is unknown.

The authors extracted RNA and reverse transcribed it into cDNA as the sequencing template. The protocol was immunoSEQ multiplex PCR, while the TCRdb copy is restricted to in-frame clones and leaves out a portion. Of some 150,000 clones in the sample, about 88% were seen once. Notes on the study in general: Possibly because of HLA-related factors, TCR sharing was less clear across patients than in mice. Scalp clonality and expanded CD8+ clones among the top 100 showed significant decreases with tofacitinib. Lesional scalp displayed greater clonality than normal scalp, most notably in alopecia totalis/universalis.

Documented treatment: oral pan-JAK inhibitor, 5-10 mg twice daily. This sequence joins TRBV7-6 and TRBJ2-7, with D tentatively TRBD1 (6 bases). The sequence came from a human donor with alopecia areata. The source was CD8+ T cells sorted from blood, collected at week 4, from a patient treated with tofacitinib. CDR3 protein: CASSLGTDIYEQYF. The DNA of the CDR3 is TGTGCCAGCAGCTTAGGGACAGATATCTACGAGCAGTACTTC.